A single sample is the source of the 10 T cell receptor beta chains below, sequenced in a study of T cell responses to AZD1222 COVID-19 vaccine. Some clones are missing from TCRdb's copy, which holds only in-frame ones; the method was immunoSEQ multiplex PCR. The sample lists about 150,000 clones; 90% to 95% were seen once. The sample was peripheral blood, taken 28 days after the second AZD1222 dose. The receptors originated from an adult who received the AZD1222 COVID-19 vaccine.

This CDR3 reads CASMGGNEKLFF. CDR3 bases: TGTGCCAGCATGGGGGGGAACGAAAAACTGTTTTTT. V is TRBV7-8 and J is TRBJ1-4, with D perhaps matching TRBD1 (5 bases). Germline CDR1 reads SGHVS; CDR2 reads FQNEAQ. V lost 7 bases and J 8 bases, leaving 11 bases between the germline ends. The length of the CDR3 is 12 residues.

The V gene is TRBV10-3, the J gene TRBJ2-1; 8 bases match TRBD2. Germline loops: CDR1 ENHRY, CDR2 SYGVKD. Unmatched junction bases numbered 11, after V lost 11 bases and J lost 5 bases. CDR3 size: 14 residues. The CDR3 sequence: CAVMGTSGDNEQFF. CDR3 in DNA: TGTGCCGTCATGGGCACTAGCGGAGACAATGAGCAGTTCTTC.

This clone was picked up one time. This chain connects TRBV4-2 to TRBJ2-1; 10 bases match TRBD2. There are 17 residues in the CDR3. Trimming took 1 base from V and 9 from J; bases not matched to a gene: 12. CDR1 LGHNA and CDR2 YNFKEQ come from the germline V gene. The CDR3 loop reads CASSQGASGGLEGEQFF. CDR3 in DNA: TGTGCCAGCAGCCAAGGGGCTAGCGGGGGCTTAGAGGGTGAGCAGTTCTTC.

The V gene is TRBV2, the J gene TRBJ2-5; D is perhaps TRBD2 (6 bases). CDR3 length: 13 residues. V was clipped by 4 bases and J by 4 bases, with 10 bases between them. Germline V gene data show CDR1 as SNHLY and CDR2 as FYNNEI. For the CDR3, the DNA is TGTGCCAGCAGTGGATGGAGGGGAGAGACCCAGTACTTC. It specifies CASSGWRGETQYF.

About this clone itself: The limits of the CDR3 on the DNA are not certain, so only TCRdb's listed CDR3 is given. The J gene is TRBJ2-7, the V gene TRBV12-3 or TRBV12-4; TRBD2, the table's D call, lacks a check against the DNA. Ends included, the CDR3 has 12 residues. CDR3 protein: CASSSSGDEQYF.

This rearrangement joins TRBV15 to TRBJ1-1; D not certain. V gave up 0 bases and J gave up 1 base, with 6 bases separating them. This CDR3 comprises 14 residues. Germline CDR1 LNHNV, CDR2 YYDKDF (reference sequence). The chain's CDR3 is CATSRDIRNTEAFF. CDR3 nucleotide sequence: TGTGCCACCAGCAGAGACATCAGGAACACTGAAGCTTTCTTT. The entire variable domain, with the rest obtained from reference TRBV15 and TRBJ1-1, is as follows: DAMVIQNPRYQVTQFGKPVTLSCSQTLNHNVMYWYQQKSSQAPKLLFHYYDKDFNNEADTPDNFQSRRPNTSFCFLDIRSPGLGDTAMYLCATSRDIRNTEAFFGQGTRLTVV.

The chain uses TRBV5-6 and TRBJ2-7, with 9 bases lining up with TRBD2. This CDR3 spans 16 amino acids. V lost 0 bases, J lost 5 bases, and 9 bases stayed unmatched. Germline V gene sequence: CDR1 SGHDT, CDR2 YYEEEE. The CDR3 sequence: CASSLAVVAGADEQYF. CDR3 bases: TGTGCCAGCAGCTTGGCCGTGGTAGCGGGAGCTGACGAGCAGTACTTC.

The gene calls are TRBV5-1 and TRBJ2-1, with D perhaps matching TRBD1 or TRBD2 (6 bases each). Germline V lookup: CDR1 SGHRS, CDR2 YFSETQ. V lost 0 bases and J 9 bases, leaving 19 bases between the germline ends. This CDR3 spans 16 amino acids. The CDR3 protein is CASSLARGQEGVEQFF. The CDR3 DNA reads TGCGCCAGCAGCTTGGCCAGAGGTCAGGAGGGGGTTGAGCAGTTCTTC. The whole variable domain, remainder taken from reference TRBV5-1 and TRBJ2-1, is KAGVTQTPRYLIKTRGQQVTLSCSPISGHRSVSWYQQTPGQGLQFLFEYFSETQRNKGNFPGRFSGRQFSNSRSEMNVSTLELGDSALYLCASSLARGQEGVEQFFGPGTRLTVL.

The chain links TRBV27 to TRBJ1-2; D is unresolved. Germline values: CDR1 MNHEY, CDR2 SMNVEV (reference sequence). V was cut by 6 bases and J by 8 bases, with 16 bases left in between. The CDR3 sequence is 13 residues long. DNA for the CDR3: TGTGCCAGCAGGAAAGACGGTTCTAGAGGCTACACCTTC. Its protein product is CASRKDGSRGYTF.

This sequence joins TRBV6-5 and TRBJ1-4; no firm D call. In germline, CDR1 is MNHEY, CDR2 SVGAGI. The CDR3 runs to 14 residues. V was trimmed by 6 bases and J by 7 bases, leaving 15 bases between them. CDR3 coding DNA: TGTGCCAGCAGCTCCGCCTTCGCGGGTGAAAAACTGTTTTTT. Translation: CASSSAFAGEKLFF.